Described below is a single TCR beta chain sequence and its context. Its matching antigen is unknown. TCRdb reprocessed the RACE reads with MiXCR, giving one entry per CDR3 protein. The sample lists 300,000 to 450,000 distinct CDR3 sequences, less than 6.5% occurring once. This sample's time point: pre-sensitization, week 0. The treatment denotes: therapeutic diphenylcyclopropenone sensitization with weekly scalp DPC. Alopecia patients, 18 to 70 years old and DPC-suitable, served as donors. The data originate from a study of human T cells and chemical hapten exposure. The overall study: Patch tests applied 0.01% DPC to the upper back, read at 6 days. Findings and caveats of the study: The count of PT1 expanded TCRs correlated positively with patch test score. Clustering by CDR3 similarity yielded significantly more large clusters from expanded TCRs than controls.

The material sequenced was whole blood, taken in connection with sensitization to the hapten diphenylcyclopropenone (DPC). This receptor was obtained from a woman aged 50 to 60 with alopecia areata. Some clones in this sample may be carry-over from other donors' samples.

The CDR3 protein is CASSPGDRDLSEQYF. In DNA form, the CDR3 reads TGTGCCAGCAGCCCTGGGGACAGGGACCTCTCCGAGCAGTACTTC. J is TRBJ2-7 and V is TRBV11-2; 9 bases map to TRBD1. The germline CDR1 and CDR2 sequences are SGHAT and FQNNGV. The V gene end was trimmed by 5 bases and the J gene end by 6 bases; junction bases not matched to a gene: 11. This CDR3 region has 15 residues.